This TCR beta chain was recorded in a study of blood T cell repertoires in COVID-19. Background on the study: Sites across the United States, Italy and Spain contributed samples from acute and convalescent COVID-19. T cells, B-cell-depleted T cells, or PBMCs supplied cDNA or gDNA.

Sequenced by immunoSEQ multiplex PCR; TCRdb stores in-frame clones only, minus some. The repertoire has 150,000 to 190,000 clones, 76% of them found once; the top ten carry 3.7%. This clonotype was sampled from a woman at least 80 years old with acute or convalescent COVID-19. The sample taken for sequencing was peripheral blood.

CDR3 nucleotide sequence: TGTGCCAGCAGCCGATGGGAGGGGAACACTGAAGCTTTCTTT. Translated: CASSRWEGNTEAFF. The V and J genes are TRBV7-9 and TRBJ1-1; D ambiguous. The germline CDR1 and CDR2 sequences are SEHNR and FQNEAQ (reference sequence). This CDR3 contains 14 residues. V dropped 5 bases and J dropped 1 base, with 11 bases sitting between them.